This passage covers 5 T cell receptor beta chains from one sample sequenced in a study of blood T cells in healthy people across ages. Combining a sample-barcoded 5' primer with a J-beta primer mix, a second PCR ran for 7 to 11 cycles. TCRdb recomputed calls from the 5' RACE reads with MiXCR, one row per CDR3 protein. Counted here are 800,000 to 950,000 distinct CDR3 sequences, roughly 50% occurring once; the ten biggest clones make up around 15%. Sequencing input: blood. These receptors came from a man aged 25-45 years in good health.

CDR3 nucleotides: TGTGCCAGCAGCTTGGGAGGGGTTGACTTCGAGCAGTACTTC. This codes for CASSLGGVDFEQYF. This chain joins TRBV5-6 and TRBJ2-7; D tentatively fits TRBD1 or TRBD2 (5 bases each). Trimming removed 0 bases at V and 6 bases at J, with 13 bases between. Looked up from germline, CDR1 is SGHDT and CDR2 is YYEEEE. The CDR3 sequence is 14 residues long.

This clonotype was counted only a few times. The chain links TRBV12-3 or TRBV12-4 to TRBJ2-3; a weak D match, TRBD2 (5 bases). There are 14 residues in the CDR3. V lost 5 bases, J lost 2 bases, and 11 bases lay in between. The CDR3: CASSVGLNTDTQYF. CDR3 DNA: TGTGCCAGCAGTGTAGGACTTAACACAGATACGCAGTATTTT.

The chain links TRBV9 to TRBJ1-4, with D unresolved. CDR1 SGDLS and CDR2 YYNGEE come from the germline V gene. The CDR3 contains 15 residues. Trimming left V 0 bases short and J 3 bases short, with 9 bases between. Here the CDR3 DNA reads TGTGCCAGCAGCGTAGAGGACGGGCCTAATGAAAAACTGTTTTTT. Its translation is CASSVEDGPNEKLFF. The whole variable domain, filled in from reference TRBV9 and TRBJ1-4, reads DSGVTQTPKHLITATGQRVTLRCSPRSGDLSVYWYQQSLDQGLQFLIQYYNGEERAKGNILERFSAQQFPDLHSELNLSSLELGDSALYFCASSVEDGPNEKLFFGSGTQLSVL.

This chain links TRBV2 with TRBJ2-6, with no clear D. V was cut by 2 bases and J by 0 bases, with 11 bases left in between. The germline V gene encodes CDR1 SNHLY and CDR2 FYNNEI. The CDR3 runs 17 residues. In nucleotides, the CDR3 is TGTGCCAGCAGTGAAAAGACGACCGGCTCTGGGGCCAACGTCCTGACTTTC. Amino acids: CASSEKTTGSGANVLTF.

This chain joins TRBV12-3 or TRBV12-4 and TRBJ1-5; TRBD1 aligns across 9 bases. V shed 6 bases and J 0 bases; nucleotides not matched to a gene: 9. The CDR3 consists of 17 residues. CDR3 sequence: CASSPGTGTYSNQPQHF. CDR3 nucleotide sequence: TGTGCCAGCAGCCCCGGGACAGGGACCTATAGCAATCAGCCCCAGCATTTT.